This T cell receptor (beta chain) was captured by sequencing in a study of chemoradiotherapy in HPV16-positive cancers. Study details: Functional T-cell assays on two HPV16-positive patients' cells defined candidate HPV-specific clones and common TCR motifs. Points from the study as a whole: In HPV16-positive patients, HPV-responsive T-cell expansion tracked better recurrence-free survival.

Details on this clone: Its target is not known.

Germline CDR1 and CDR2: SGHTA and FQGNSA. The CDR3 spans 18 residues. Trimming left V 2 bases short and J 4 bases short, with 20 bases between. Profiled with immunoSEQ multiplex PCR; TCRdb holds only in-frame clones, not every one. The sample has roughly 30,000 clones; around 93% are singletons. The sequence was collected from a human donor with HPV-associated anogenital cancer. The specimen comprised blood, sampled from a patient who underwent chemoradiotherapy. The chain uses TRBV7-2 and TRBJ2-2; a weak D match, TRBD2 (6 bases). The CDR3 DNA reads TGTGCCAGCAGCTTATACCCCACGACTAGTATCTTCACCGGGGAGCTGTTTTTT. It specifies CASSLYPTTSIFTGELFF.